Below, 32 T cell receptor beta chains from the same sample are listed, as sequenced in a study of a mutant IDH1 vaccine in newly diagnosed glioma. These receptors are not linked to any known antigen. Assay used: immunoSEQ multiplex PCR; TCRdb lists only in-frame clones, some missing. The sample records 39,000 or so clones, around 78% being singletons. Time point in this sample: week 5, during vaccination. Every single dose of the vaccine, 300 ug of mutant IDH1 20-mer peptide, came with topical imiquimod. The source material was PBMCs, sampled from a glioma patient whose treatment included an IDH1 peptide vaccine. Receptors originate from a man between 40 and 49 years old with glioma.

The chain employs TRBV2 and TRBJ2-7; no clear D. Trimming removed 5 bases at V and 0 bases at J, with 2 bases between. The germline CDR1 and CDR2 sequences are SNHLY and FYNNEI. The CDR3 covers 11 residues. DNA for the CDR3: TGTGCCAGCAGTTTCTCCTACGAGCAGTACTTC. It yields the protein CASSFSYEQYF.

The V and J genes are TRBV29-1 and TRBJ2-2; D unresolved. Looked up from germline, CDR1 is SQVTM and CDR2 is ANQGSEA. CDR3 length: 15 residues. The V end was cut by 4 bases, the J end by 0 bases, with 12 bases between. DNA for the CDR3: TGCAGCGTTGTCTTGGTAGTCTCGAACACCGGGGAGCTGTTTTTT. This sequence encodes CSVVLVVSNTGELFF.

The chain uses TRBV5-8 and TRBJ2-3; maybe TRBD2 (6 bases). The CDR3 is made up of 15 amino acids. Trimming shortened V by 1 base and J by 1 base, and 10 bases separated the two germline ends. Per germline, CDR1 SGHTS and CDR2 YDEGEE. The CDR3 DNA is TGTGCCAGCAGCTTGTGGGCTAGCGGCACAGATACGCAGTATTTT. It yields the protein CASSLWASGTDTQYF. The whole variable domain, filled in from reference TRBV5-8 and TRBJ2-3, reads EAGVTQSPTHLIKTRGQQATLRCSPISGHTSVYWYQQALGLGLQFLLWYDEGEERNRGNFPPRFSGRQFPNYSSELNVNALELEDSALYLCASSLWASGTDTQYFGPGTRLTVL.

The chain is built from TRBV5-6 and TRBJ2-2, with D unclear. The CDR3 is 15 amino acids. CDR1 is SGHDT and CDR2 is YYEEEE in the germline V gene. Trimming pared 0 bases from V and 1 base from J, leaving 7 bases between. CDR3 coding DNA: TGTGCCAGCAGCTTGGGTGGCATGAACACCGGGGAGCTGTTTTTT. Translation: CASSLGGMNTGELFF.

The V call is TRBV5-4, the J call TRBJ2-7, with no clear D. The V gene lost 0 bases and the J gene lost 7 bases, with 17 bases spanning the gap. The germline gives CDR1 SGHNT, CDR2 YYREEE (reference sequence). This CDR3 is built from 15 residues. DNA of the CDR3: TGTGCCAGCAGCTTGGCCGGCAGCCCAAACCTAGAGCAGTACTTC. Protein: CASSLAGSPNLEQYF.

This clone turned up a few times. The sample has other DNA sequences that encode this CDR3 too. This chain links TRBV18 with TRBJ2-7, with D possibly TRBD1 on 6 matching bases. CDR3 length equals 14 residues. Trimming removed 2 bases from V and 3 bases from J, with 11 bases in between. Germline assignment: CDR1 KGHSH and CDR2 LQKENI. Written as DNA, the CDR3 is TGTGCCAGCTCACCATCTGGACAGAACTACGAGCAGTACTTC. Translation gives CASSPSGQNYEQYF.

The chain uses TRBV5-1 and TRBJ1-1; D remains ambiguous. The CDR3 sequence is 14 residues long. Germline V lookup: CDR1 SGHRS, CDR2 YFSETQ. The germline V and J ends were trimmed by 4 bases and 2 bases, with 12 bases remaining between them. The CDR3 here is CASSRQRENTEAFF. CDR3 sequence (DNA): TGCGCCAGCAGCCGACAAAGGGAAAACACTGAAGCTTTCTTT.

CDR3 nucleotides: TGTGCCAGCAGTTACTCGACAGGGGGCGGCACTGAAGCTTTCTTT. Protein product: CASSYSTGGGTEAFF. The genes are TRBV6-5 and TRBJ1-1, with 10 bases matching TRBD1. J lost 4 bases, V lost 0 bases, and 2 bases had no gene match. Germline lookup yields CDR1 MNHEY and CDR2 SVGAGI. This CDR3 has 15 residues.

The chain joins TRBV10-2 to TRBJ1-6, with TRBD1 as a possible D gene (6 bases). Germline CDR1 is WSHSY and CDR2 is SAAADI. V was trimmed by 3 bases and J by 6 bases, leaving 9 bases between them. The CDR3 consists of 14 residues. CDR3 protein: CASSETGPNSPLHF. In DNA form, the CDR3 reads TGCGCCAGCAGTGAAACAGGGCCTAATTCACCCCTCCACTTT.

DNA of the CDR3: TGTGCTAGTCGGGATGAGGGCACGGTTTATAGCAATCAGCCCCAGCATTTT. Its translation: CASRDEGTVYSNQPQHF. The rearrangement uses TRBV12-5 and TRBJ1-5, with D unclear. Germline-derived CDR1 and CDR2 are LGHNT and FRNRAP. The CDR3 loop spans 17 amino acids. V was trimmed by 8 bases and J by 0 bases, leaving 20 bases between them.

This clone was seen just once. This chain uses TRBV19 with TRBJ1-2; 9 nucleotides agree with TRBD1. The CDR3 consists of 16 residues. The germline gives CDR1 LNHDA, CDR2 SQIVND (reference sequence). With 2 bases clipped from V and 4 bases from J, the junction kept 8 bases outside the gene matches. The CDR3 spells CASSISGQGTTYGYTF. DNA of the CDR3: TGTGCCAGTAGTATAAGTGGACAGGGGACCACCTATGGCTACACCTTC.

This chain connects TRBV6-5 to TRBJ1-1, with 9 nucleotides matching TRBD1. Trimming cost V 7 bases and J 5 bases; bases outside gene matches: 8. CDR1 is MNHEY, CDR2 SVGAGI, per germline. The CDR3 sequence is 14 residues long. The CDR3: CASNNRGPGTEAFF. In DNA form, the CDR3 reads TGTGCCAGCAATAACAGGGGGCCGGGTACTGAAGCTTTCTTT.

The genes are TRBV9 and TRBJ2-6; maybe TRBD1 (5 bases). V was cut by 2 bases and J by 3 bases, with 21 bases left in between. The CDR3 is 19 amino acids. CDR1 and CDR2 from the germline V gene are SGDLS and YYNGEE. This CDR3 reads CASSVGRVSAVSGANVLTF. In DNA, the CDR3 is TGTGCCAGCAGCGTCGGCAGGGTTTCCGCGGTGAGTGGGGCCAACGTCCTGACTTTC.

The chain is built from TRBV5-6 and TRBJ2-7, with TRBD2 matching over 9 bases. Trimming removed 4 bases from V and 3 bases from J; junction bases left unmatched: 8. In germline, CDR1 is SGHDT, CDR2 YYEEEE. CDR3 length equals 15 residues. The DNA of the CDR3 is TGTGCCAGCAGCGGACTAGGAGCGGGGGGCTACGAGCAGTACTTC. Translated: CASSGLGAGGYEQYF.

V is TRBV5-6 and J is TRBJ1-1; TRBD1 aligns across 8 bases. CDR1 is SGHDT and CDR2 is YYEEEE in the germline V gene. This CDR3 spans 15 amino acids. The V gene end was trimmed by 2 bases and the J gene end by 3 bases; junction bases not matched to a gene: 6. The CDR3 protein is CASSFTGGWDTEAFF. For the CDR3, the DNA is TGTGCCAGCAGCTTTACAGGGGGATGGGACACTGAAGCTTTCTTT. The complete variable domain, with remaining parts taken from reference TRBV5-6 and TRBJ1-1, reads DAGVTQSPTHLIKTRGQQVTLRCSPKSGHDTVSWYQQALGQGPQFIFQYYEEEERQRGNFPDRFSGHQFPNYSSELNVNALLLGDSALYLCASSFTGGWDTEAFFGQGTRLTVV.

This clone was observed a few times. This sample also contains other DNA sequences that code for the same CDR3. J is TRBJ1-5 and V is TRBV30; D gene ambiguous. The CDR3 runs 12 residues. Germline V gene data show CDR1 as GTSNPN and CDR2 as SVGIG (reference sequence). V was clipped by 0 bases and J by 7 bases, with 7 bases between them. Here the CDR3 DNA reads TGTGCCTGGAGTGTTGAGGGACAGCCCCAGCATTTT. As protein: CAWSVEGQPQHF.

The chain combines TRBV30 with TRBJ2-1; D might be TRBD2 (5 bases). This CDR3 is built from 16 residues. With 2 bases removed from V and 0 bases from J, the gap between germline ends came to 14 bases. Germline V gives CDR1 GTSNPN, CDR2 SVGIG (reference sequence). The CDR3 DNA reads TGTGCCTGGAGTCTGAGAGGGCTGAGCTCCTACAATGAGCAGTTCTTC. Its translation: CAWSLRGLSSYNEQFF.

The rearrangement uses TRBV10-2 and TRBJ2-4, with a weak D call TRBD1 (6 bases). Trimming took off 3 bases at V and 8 bases at J, with 14 bases between the two ends. This CDR3 region has 14 residues. Germline lookup yields CDR1 WSHSY and CDR2 SAAADI. The CDR3 coding sequence is TGCGCCAGCAGTGATCAGGGGCTGAGAGACATTCAGTACTTC. It is translated as CASSDQGLRDIQYF.

Details on this clone: Sequence at one end of the junction differs from germline and may be a read error. The rearrangement uses TRBV7-3 and TRBJ1-1; D uncertain. The germline CDR1 and CDR2 sequences are SGHTA and FQGTGA. This CDR3 region has 13 residues. The CDR3 DNA reads as TGTGCCAGCAGCGTAACCATGAACACTGAAGCTTTCTTT. Amino acid sequence: CASSVTMNTEAFF.

CDR3 bases: TGTGCCAGTAGTATTAGTCTGCGTGACTATGGCTACACCTTC. It yields the protein CASSISLRDYGYTF. The V call is TRBV19, the J call TRBJ1-2; D is uncertain. Trimming stripped 3 bases from V and 3 bases from J, with 11 bases between. Germline CDR1 and CDR2: LNHDA and SQIVND (reference sequence). The CDR3 is made up of 14 amino acids.

This clone has just a few counts. The chain joins TRBV6-1 to TRBJ1-2; 10 nucleotides agree with TRBD1. Losses at the gene ends were 6 bases for V and 6 bases for J; bases not matched to a gene: 7. Germline V CDR1 and CDR2: MNHNS, SASEGT. The CDR3 sequence is 14 residues long. CDR3: CASRGGQGTNGYTF. DNA of the CDR3: TGTGCCAGCAGAGGGGGACAGGGGACTAATGGCTACACCTTC.

This clone turned up a few times. This sequence joins TRBV18 and TRBJ1-1, with D uncertain. CDR1 is KGHSH, CDR2 LQKENI, per germline. The CDR3 runs to 15 residues. Trimming removed 3 bases from V and 2 bases from J, with 13 bases in between. DNA of the CDR3: TGTGCCAGCTCACCTCGTCCGGAACTAAACACTGAAGCTTTCTTT. As protein: CASSPRPELNTEAFF.

In its sample, this clone was seen a few times. The V and J genes are TRBV7-9 and TRBJ1-5; tentatively, D is TRBD1 (6 bases). The germline V gene encodes CDR1 SEHNR and CDR2 FQNEAQ (reference sequence). Trimming removed 5 bases at V and 5 bases at J, with 10 bases between. This CDR3 region has 13 residues. In DNA form, the CDR3 reads TGTGCCAGCAGCCCGGACAGTCATCAGCCCCAGCATTTT. This codes for CASSPDSHQPQHF.

This clone was observed a handful of times. CDR3 coding DNA: TGTGCCAGCAGTGATTCCATCAGGGACGAAGCGATGAACACTGAAGCTTTCTTT. Translation: CASSDSIRDEAMNTEAFF. J is TRBJ1-1 and V is TRBV6-1, with D possibly matching TRBD1 (5 bases). Trimming left V 3 bases short and J 0 bases short, with 20 bases between. The germline gives CDR1 MNHNS, CDR2 SASEGT. There are 18 residues in the CDR3.

The rearrangement links TRBV5-6 to TRBJ2-3; no definite D call. This CDR3 spans 14 amino acids. Germline CDR1 is SGHDT and CDR2 is YYEEEE. V lost 3 bases and J 3 bases, leaving 11 bases between the germline ends. The CDR3 coding sequence is TGTGCCAGCAGCTGGGCGGACGGTACAGATACGCAGTATTTT. It is translated as CASSWADGTDTQYF.

The J gene is TRBJ1-5, the V gene TRBV6-6; 10 bases are shared with TRBD1. Germline V gives CDR1 MNHNY, CDR2 SVGAGI (reference sequence). The V segment lost 6 bases and the J segment 5 bases; nucleotides outside the gene matches: 7. CDR3 size: 15 residues. CDR3 sequence (DNA): TGTGCCAGCAGAGGACAGGGGGGCCGACATCAGCCCCAGCATTTT. Its translation is CASRGQGGRHQPQHF.

The V gene is TRBV7-9, the J gene TRBJ2-5; 7 nucleotides line up with TRBD2. CDR1 SEHNR and CDR2 FQNEAQ come from the germline V gene (reference sequence). The CDR3 contains 17 residues. V trimming: 2 bases; J trimming: 4 bases; junction bases outside the gene matches: 13. The chain's CDR3 is CASSLRSLAMFAETQYF. The CDR3 region has the DNA TGTGCCAGCAGCTTACGATCACTAGCGATGTTTGCAGAGACCCAGTACTTC.

This rearrangement joins TRBV27 to TRBJ1-3; the D is unclear. CDR1 is MNHEY and CDR2 is SMNVEV in the germline V gene (reference sequence). The V and J ends lost 4 bases and 2 bases respectively, with 15 bases between them. The CDR3 has 16 amino acids. The CDR3 protein is CASSSTGYSTGNTIYF. The CDR3 DNA follows: TGTGCCAGCAGTTCTACGGGCTACTCTACTGGAAACACCATATATTTT.

This chain connects TRBV2 to TRBJ1-1; 10 nucleotides line up with TRBD1. This CDR3 comprises 14 residues. The junction had 10 bases not matched to a gene; V was cut back by 8 bases and J by 7 bases. Germline CDR1 reads SNHLY; CDR2 reads FYNNEI. Here the CDR3 DNA reads TGTGCCAGCCTTGAGGACAGGGGGGTGGGTGAAGCTTTCTTT. The encoded protein is CASLEDRGVGEAFF.

The V call is TRBV2, the J call TRBJ2-3, with D unclear. Per the germline V gene, CDR1 is SNHLY and CDR2 is FYNNEI. This CDR3 is built from 13 residues. V dropped 3 bases and J dropped 2 bases, with 6 bases sitting between them. CDR3 region: CASSDGLTDTQYF. As DNA, the CDR3 is TGTGCCAGCAGTGATGGCCTCACAGATACGCAGTATTTT.

The rearrangement links TRBV20-1 to TRBJ2-7; no definite D call. Per the germline V gene, CDR1 is DFQATT and CDR2 is SNEGSKA (reference sequence). V dropped 0 bases and J dropped 3 bases, with 3 bases sitting between them. The CDR3 is made up of 11 amino acids. The DNA of the CDR3 is TGCAGTGCTAGAGAGAGCTACGAGCAGTACTTC. This sequence encodes CSARESYEQYF.

The chain links TRBV19 to TRBJ2-7; 9 bases line up with TRBD2. Trimming removed 5 bases from V and 12 bases from J; junction bases left unmatched: 8. This CDR3 spans 12 amino acids. Germline loops: CDR1 LNHDA, CDR2 SQIVND (reference sequence). CDR3 protein: CASSPRAGGSYF. The DNA for the CDR3 is TGTGCCAGTAGTCCCCGAGCGGGGGGTTCGTACTTC.